In this sample, the clone carrying this T cell receptor beta chain turned up a few times. What it binds is not known. V dropped 6 bases and J dropped 6; count of bases not matched to a gene: 9. Germline V gene lookup returns CDR1 MDHEN and CDR2 SYDVKM. The CDR3 covers 15 residues. The record originates from a study of T cell repertoires in cytomegalovirus infection. TCRdb fed the reads into MiXCR, producing one record per CDR3 protein. The table has hundreds of thousands of distinct CDR3 sequences, more than 20% seen once; the top ten hold 8%. General observations from the study: Using cumulative public TCR beta family frequency, the authors identified those who carried CMV together with the relevant HLA.

The clonotype was recovered from a human donor in good health (CMV status not recorded). Some clones in this sample may be carry-over from other donors' samples. The V call is TRBV28, the J call TRBJ1-4, with 8 bases aligning to TRBD1. Specimen: CD8+ T cells from PBMCs. CDR3 DNA: TGTGCCAGCAGGAGCGGACAGGGACCCTATGAAAAACTGTTTTTT. Translating it yields CASRSGQGPYEKLFF.